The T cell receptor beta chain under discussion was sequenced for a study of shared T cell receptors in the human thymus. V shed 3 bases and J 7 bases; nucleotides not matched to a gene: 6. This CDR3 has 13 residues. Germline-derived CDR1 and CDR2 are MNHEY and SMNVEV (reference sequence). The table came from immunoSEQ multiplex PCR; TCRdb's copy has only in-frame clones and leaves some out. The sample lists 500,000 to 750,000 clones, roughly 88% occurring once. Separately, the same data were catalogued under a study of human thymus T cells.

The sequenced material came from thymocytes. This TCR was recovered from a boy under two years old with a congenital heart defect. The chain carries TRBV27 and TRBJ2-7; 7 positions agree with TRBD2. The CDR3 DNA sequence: TGTGCCAGCAGTTTGAGCGGGGCTATAGAGCAGTACTTC. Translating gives CASSLSGAIEQYF.